This T cell receptor beta chain stems from a study of blood T cell repertoires in COVID-19. Study as a whole: Collection of acute and convalescent COVID-19 samples took place in the United States, Italy and Spain.

This CDR3 is built from 14 residues. The V end was cut by 5 bases, the J end by 0 bases, with 5 bases between. Per germline, CDR1 WNHNN and CDR2 SYGVQD (reference sequence). Using immunoSEQ multiplex PCR, the repertoire was profiled, and TCRdb retains in-frame clones only, with some absent. The table shows around 120,000 clones, with around 86% occurring only once. The chain joins TRBV10-1 to TRBJ1-6; D is undetermined. Sequencing was done on a sample of peripheral blood. This TCR was recovered from a woman in her 70s with acute or convalescent COVID-19. In nucleotides, the CDR3 is TGCGCCAGCAGTTCCAGCTCCTATAATTCACCCCTCCACTTT. Translated, it gives CASSSSSYNSPLHF.